These 31 T cell receptor beta chains came from one sample sequenced in a study of blood T cell repertoires in COVID-19. TCRdb's table, derived via immunoSEQ multiplex PCR, lists solely in-frame clones and lacks some. The table lists about 150,000 clones, approximately 80% of them singletons, with around 28% in the top ten. Sequencing was performed on peripheral blood. The receptors originated from an older woman with acute or convalescent COVID-19.

Turning to this clone: With a much larger clone just one base away, this may be a read error. The same CDR3 can be traced to other DNA sequences in this sample. This chain joins TRBV5-1 and TRBJ1-2, with TRBD1 matching over 9 bases. Germline CDR1 and CDR2: SGHRS and YFSETQ. CDR3 size: 14 residues. The ends lost 4 bases at V and 4 bases at J; junction bases unmatched: 5. DNA of the CDR3: TGCGCCAGCAGCCCCGGACAGGGGAGCTATGGCTACACCTTC. Translated: CASSPGQGSYGYTF.

This clone has only one observation. The chain recombines TRBV14 with TRBJ1-1, with TRBD1 identical over 7 bases. The germline V gene encodes CDR1 SGHDN and CDR2 FVKESK. Trimming cost V 4 bases and J 7 bases; bases outside gene matches: 15. The CDR3 is made up of 16 amino acids. CDR3 nucleotide sequence: TGTGCCAGCAGCCTTCGGACAGGCCTTTTCCGGCATGAAGCTTTCTTT. This gives the protein CASSLRTGLFRHEAFF.

This clone occurred a few times. The chain couples TRBV18 to TRBJ1-2; possibly TRBD1 for D (5 bases). Germline assignment: CDR1 KGHSH and CDR2 LQKENI. V lost 4 bases to trimming and J lost 8 bases, with 17 bases between them. CDR3 length: 14 residues. The DNA for the CDR3 is TGTGCCAGCTCACAAAAGGGGAATCAGGAGGGCTACACCTTC. As protein: CASSQKGNQEGYTF.

This chain connects TRBV6-5 to TRBJ1-2; 10 positions agree with TRBD1. The CDR3 extends over 14 amino acids. V was pared by 6 bases and J by 10 bases, with 11 bases of the junction left unmatched. Germline lookup yields CDR1 MNHEY and CDR2 SVGAGI. CDR3 amino acids: CASRGTGTGVDYTF. The CDR3 coding sequence is TGTGCCAGCAGGGGAACCGGGACAGGGGTCGACTACACCTTC.

V usage is TRBV5-1 and J usage is TRBJ2-2, with no clear D. Germline CDR1 reads SGHRS; CDR2 reads YFSETQ. The germline V and J ends were trimmed by 1 base and 2 bases, with 12 bases remaining between them. The CDR3 length is 16 residues. CDR3 DNA sequence: TGCGCCAGCAGCTTGTCAACGGGTCATAACACCGGGGAGCTGTTTTTT. Amino acid sequence: CASSLSTGHNTGELFF.

This clone was counted a single time. V usage is TRBV10-2 and J usage is TRBJ1-1; D gene ambiguous. Per the germline V gene, CDR1 is WSHSY and CDR2 is SAAADI. Trimming left V 7 bases short and J 3 bases short, with 12 bases between. This CDR3 contains 13 residues. CDR3 sequence reads: CASNPTRYTEAFF. CDR3 DNA: TGCGCCAGCAACCCGACAAGATACACTGAAGCTTTCTTT.

The V call is TRBV5-1, the J call TRBJ1-3, with 9 bases aligning to TRBD1. CDR3 length: 15 amino acids. Germline V CDR1 and CDR2: SGHRS, YFSETQ. V trimming: 6 bases; J trimming: 2 bases; junction bases outside the gene matches: 6. The CDR3 sequence: CASTLQGAAGNTIYF. In nucleotides, the CDR3 is TGCGCCAGCACTCTACAGGGGGCAGCTGGAAACACCATATATTTT.

In this sample, this clone turned up once. The rearrangement joins TRBV19 to TRBJ2-7; 7 bases are a match to TRBD1. The V segment lost 8 bases and the J segment 2 bases; nucleotides outside the gene matches: 6. CDR1 is LNHDA, CDR2 SQIVND, per germline (reference sequence). The CDR3 runs 13 residues. The CDR3 here is CASASQGTYEQYF. The CDR3 DNA is TGTGCCAGTGCATCACAGGGGACCTACGAGCAGTACTTC. Variable domain in full (rest from reference TRBV19 and TRBJ2-7): DGGITQSPKYLFRKEGQNVTLSCEQNLNHDAMYWYRQDPGQGLRLIYYSQIVNDFQKGDIAEGYSVSREKKESFPLTVTSAQKNPTAFYLCASASQGTYEQYFGPGTRLTVT.

This chain connects TRBV18 to TRBJ1-5; 10 nucleotides match TRBD1. The V gene end was trimmed by 2 bases and the J gene end by 6 bases; junction bases not matched to a gene: 4. CDR1 KGHSH and CDR2 LQKENI come from the germline V gene. The CDR3 sequence is 15 residues long. The CDR3 DNA reads TGTGCCAGCTCACCAGGGGGACAGGGGTCTCAGCCCCAGCATTTT. Amino acids: CASSPGGQGSQPQHF.

This rearrangement joins TRBV20-1 to TRBJ1-2; 7 nucleotides agree with TRBD1. Germline V lookup: CDR1 DFQATT, CDR2 SNEGSKA (reference sequence). After removal of 3 bases from V and 4 bases from J, the junction contained 20 bases not matched to a gene. The CDR3 loop spans 18 amino acids. CDR3: CSASERKPPRQGFYGYTF. For the CDR3, the DNA is TGCAGTGCTAGTGAGAGAAAACCCCCACGACAGGGCTTCTATGGCTACACCTTC.

This clone was picked up one time. This chain links TRBV7-9 with TRBJ1-2; D unresolved. The germline V and J ends were trimmed by 4 bases and 0 bases, with 21 bases remaining between them. The germline V gene has CDR1 SEHNR and CDR2 FQNEAQ (reference sequence). The CDR3 has 18 residues. The CDR3, as DNA: TGTGCCAGCAGCTACATACCCGGCCAGGCCTCTACTAACTATGGCTACACCTTC. It codes for CASSYIPGQASTNYGYTF.

This sequence joins TRBV12-3 or TRBV12-4 and TRBJ1-1; 9 bases agree with TRBD1. The trim removed 4 bases at V and 10 bases at J, leaving 7 bases unmatched. This CDR3 is built from 13 residues. The CDR3 here is CASSWGQGISAFF. The CDR3 DNA follows: TGTGCCAGCAGTTGGGGACAGGGAATTTCAGCTTTCTTT.

V usage is TRBV2 and J usage is TRBJ1-2; TRBD1 agrees at 7 bases. V was pared by 8 bases and J by 0 bases, with 0 bases of the junction left unmatched. Germline CDR1 and CDR2: SNHLY and FYNNEI. CDR3 length equals 12 residues. The DNA for the CDR3 is TGTGCCAGCGGACAGGCTAACTATGGCTACACCTTC. Amino acids: CASGQANYGYTF. Full variable domain (missing parts from reference TRBV2 and TRBJ1-2): EPEVTQTPSHQVTQMGQEVILRCVPISNHLYFYWYRQILGQKVEFLVSFYNNEISEKSEIFDDQFSVERPDGSNFTLKIRSTKLEDSAMYFCASGQANYGYTFGSGTRLTVV.

The chain uses TRBV11-3 and TRBJ1-1; tentative D call: TRBD1 (6 bases). The CDR3 length is 15 residues. CDR1 SGHNT and CDR2 YENEEA come from the germline V gene. The V end was cut by 5 bases, the J end by 2 bases, with 15 bases between. The CDR3 protein is CASSLADRGNTEAFF. The CDR3 coding sequence is TGTGCCAGCAGCCTCGCGGACAGAGGAAACACTGAAGCTTTCTTT.

V and J are TRBV18 and TRBJ1-3, with D hard to call. The CDR3 covers 17 residues. Germline assignment: CDR1 KGHSH and CDR2 LQKENI. V lost 0 bases and J lost 2, with 14 bases in between. CDR3 in DNA: TGTGCCAGCTCACCACCGGGCGGGAGCCCTCCTGGAAACACCATATATTTT. Protein product: CASSPPGGSPPGNTIYF.

The V call is TRBV7-9, the J call TRBJ2-2; D perhaps matches TRBD2 (5 bases). Trimming cost V 6 bases and J 3 bases, with 5 bases left between them. CDR1 is SEHNR and CDR2 is FQNEAQ in the germline V gene (reference sequence). CDR3 length equals 12 residues. Written as DNA, the CDR3 is TGTGCCAGCAGGGAGGACACCGGGGAGCTGTTTTTT. It specifies CASREDTGELFF.

This clone was observed once. The chain recombines TRBV2 with TRBJ2-4; weak D call: TRBD1 (5 bases). V was trimmed by 5 bases and J by 8 bases, leaving 13 bases between them. CDR1 SNHLY and CDR2 FYNNEI come from the germline V gene. This CDR3 is built from 13 residues. CDR3 in DNA: TGTGCCAGCAGTTCCGACAGCTCCGACATTCAGTACTTC. It encodes CASSSDSSDIQYF.

The chain couples TRBV7-8 to TRBJ2-7, with 7 nucleotides matching TRBD1. Germline V CDR1 and CDR2: SGHVS, FQNEAQ. The CDR3 spans 14 residues. V shed 4 bases, J shed 7 bases, and the junction held 10 bases outside the gene matches. The CDR3 DNA reads TGTGCCAGCAGCTGGCGTAACAGGGGTGGAGAGCAGTACGTC. Its translation: CASSWRNRGGEQYV.

The chain uses TRBV24-1 and TRBJ2-5; D is possibly TRBD1 (6 bases). V gave up 5 bases and J gave up 5 bases, with 11 bases separating them. There are 13 residues in the CDR3. From germline, CDR1 is KGHDR and CDR2 SFDVKD. The CDR3, as DNA: TGTGCCACCAGTGGGGGGCATATGGAGACCCAGTACTTC. Its protein product is CATSGGHMETQYF.

The genes are TRBV6-5 and TRBJ2-5, with TRBD1 as a possible D gene (6 bases). Germline V CDR1 and CDR2: MNHEY, SVGAGI. The V and J ends lost 6 bases and 4 bases respectively, with 12 bases between them. This CDR3 comprises 13 residues. The CDR3 loop reads CASSRGSAETQYF. The CDR3 coding sequence is TGTGCCAGCAGCAGGGGTTCGGCAGAGACCCAGTACTTC.

CDR3 coding DNA: TGTGCCAGCAGCCCCTACAGGGGTGAGGACACTGAAGCTTTCTTT. This gives the protein CASSPYRGEDTEAFF. This rearrangement joins TRBV3-1 (or the pseudogene TRBV3-2) to TRBJ1-1; 7 bases agree with TRBD1. Germline CDR1 LGHDT, CDR2 YNNKEL (reference sequence). The CDR3 extends over 15 amino acids. The ends lost 4 bases at V and 3 bases at J; junction bases unmatched: 8.

J is TRBJ1-5 and V is TRBV6-1; 7 bases align to TRBD1. Germline V gene sequence: CDR1 MNHNS, CDR2 SASEGT. The CDR3 loop spans 16 amino acids. V lost 4 bases to trimming and J lost 1 base; unmatched junction nucleotides: 7. The CDR3 DNA is TGTGCCAGCAGTGGTGAACAGGGGCTAAGCAATCAGCCCCAGCATTTT. It is translated as CASSGEQGLSNQPQHF.

This clone was counted once. CDR3 coding DNA: TGTGCCAGCGGGGCTCACACCGCAACTAATGAAAAACTGTTTTTT. It specifies CASGAHTATNEKLFF. The J gene is TRBJ1-4, the V gene TRBV6-5; tentatively, D is TRBD1 (5 bases). Per germline, CDR1 MNHEY and CDR2 SVGAGI. Deletions cut 8 bases from V and 0 bases from J, with 13 bases between. The CDR3 length is 15 residues.

In this sample, this clone turned up once. The rearrangement uses TRBV11-3 and TRBJ2-1; the match to TRBD1 covers 12 bases. Germline CDR1 reads SGHNT; CDR2 reads YENEEA. This CDR3 comprises 15 residues. With 3 bases clipped from V and 6 bases from J, the junction kept 3 bases outside the gene matches. The CDR3 is CASSLGQGAGNEQFF. The DNA for the CDR3 is TGTGCCAGCAGCTTGGGACAGGGGGCCGGCAATGAGCAGTTCTTC.

The J gene is TRBJ1-2, the V gene TRBV30; no clear D gene. CDR3 size: 14 residues. Trimming removed 0 bases from V and 0 bases from J, with 8 bases in between. Looked up from germline, CDR1 is GTSNPN and CDR2 is SVGIG (reference sequence). The CDR3 loop reads CAWSVQHPNYGYTF. The CDR3 nucleotides read TGTGCCTGGAGTGTTCAACATCCTAACTATGGCTACACCTTC.

This sequence joins TRBV6-5 and TRBJ1-3; weak D call: TRBD1 (6 bases). Germline values: CDR1 MNHEY, CDR2 SVGAGI. CDR3 size: 15 residues. The ends were cut back, 7 bases at V and 2 bases at J, with 15 bases in the middle. In DNA, the CDR3 is TGTGCCAGCAAAAGGGGGAGGGAGCCTGGAAACACCATATATTTT. Translation gives CASKRGREPGNTIYF.

This clone has only one observation. This chain links TRBV12-3 or TRBV12-4 with TRBJ1-6, with D perhaps matching TRBD1 (6 bases). There are 13 residues in the CDR3. Deletions cut 8 bases from V and 3 bases from J, with 8 bases between. CDR3 in DNA: TGTGCCAGCGCGGACAGCTATAATTCACCCCTCCACTTT. Translated, it gives CASADSYNSPLHF.

The gene calls are TRBV4-1 and TRBJ1-2, with 9 bases matching TRBD1. V shed 2 bases, J shed 2 bases, and the junction held 6 bases outside the gene matches. Germline lookup yields CDR1 MGHRA and CDR2 YSYEKL. The CDR3 is 16 amino acids. CDR3 bases: TGCGCCAGCAGCCAAAGAAACAGGGGGCGGAACTATGGCTACACCTTC. Protein sequence: CASSQRNRGRNYGYTF.

The rearrangement uses TRBV3-1 (or the pseudogene TRBV3-2) and TRBJ1-1; possibly TRBD1 for D (6 bases). Trimming stripped 1 base from V and 10 bases from J, with 22 bases between. Germline V gene sequence: CDR1 LGHDT, CDR2 YNNKEL (reference sequence). The CDR3 has 16 residues. This CDR3 reads CASSQGSGVGVDRAFF. CDR3 DNA sequence: TGTGCCAGCAGCCAAGGTTCAGGGGTTGGAGTGGATCGAGCTTTCTTT.

The genes are TRBV7-2 and TRBJ2-3; 9 bases align to TRBD2. The CDR3 has 17 residues. Trimming cost V 1 base and J 6 bases; bases outside gene matches: 11. The germline CDR1 and CDR2 sequences are SGHTA and FQGNSA. As DNA, the CDR3 is TGTGCCAGCAGCTTAGTGCCTCAAGCGGGGGGCCAGGATACGCAGTATTTT. Its translation is CASSLVPQAGGQDTQYF.

V and J are TRBV28 and TRBJ1-2; D gene uncertain. Germline-derived CDR1 and CDR2 are MDHEN and SYDVKM. V gave up 6 bases and J gave up 4 bases, with 9 bases separating them. The CDR3 is 12 residues long. The CDR3 is CASSLQLYGYTF. The CDR3 DNA follows: TGTGCCAGCAGCCTACAGCTCTATGGCTACACCTTC.